The 5 T cell receptor beta chains below were found in one sample sequenced in a study of early T cells in non-severe SARS-CoV-2 infection. A single record per CDR3 protein comes from TCRdb applying MiXCR to the 5' RACE reads. The sample includes 75,000 to 80,000 distinct CDR3 sequences, around 11% seen only once; the top ten take around 12%. The specimen was whole blood, collected at baseline. These receptors were collected from an adult who was a healthcare worker with PCR-confirmed SARS-CoV-2 infection or an uninfected control (not recorded which).

This clonotype was recorded a few times. The chain has TRBV27 and TRBJ2-2; tentative D call: TRBD1 (6 bases). V was cut by 2 bases and J by 8 bases, with 12 bases left in between. The V gene's germline CDR1 is MNHEY and CDR2 SMNVEV (reference sequence). The CDR3 spans 14 residues. For the CDR3, the DNA is TGTGCCAGCAGTTTAGAGGCAGGGGTTGGGGAGCTGTTTTTT. This encodes CASSLEAGVGELFF.

This clonotype was seen a few times. This chain connects TRBV5-4 to TRBJ2-5; D ambiguous. Trimming removed 0 bases from V and 4 bases from J, with 10 bases in between. Germline-derived CDR1 and CDR2 are SGHNT and YYREEE (reference sequence). This CDR3 region has 14 residues. CDR3 amino acids: CASSLGTASETQYF. For the CDR3, the DNA is TGTGCCAGCAGCTTGGGTACAGCCTCAGAGACCCAGTACTTC.

This chain joins TRBV9 and TRBJ1-4; 9 positions agree with TRBD1. CDR3 length equals 14 residues. In germline, CDR1 is SGDLS, CDR2 YYNGEE. Trimming at V came to 4 bases and at J to 6 bases, leaving 4 bases not matched to a gene. The CDR3 DNA reads as TGTGCCAGCAGCAGACAGGGGGGAGATGAAAAACTGTTTTTT. It is translated as CASSRQGGDEKLFF. Together with reference TRBV9 and TRBJ1-4, the CDR3 gives the full variable domain: DSGVTQTPKHLITATGQRVTLRCSPRSGDLSVYWYQQSLDQGLQFLIQYYNGEERAKGNILERFSAQQFPDLHSELNLSSLELGDSALYFCASSRQGGDEKLFFGSGTQLSVL.

Ten or more counts support this clonotype. V gene TRBV5-6 combines with J gene TRBJ2-7; D gene ambiguous. The V end was cut by 2 bases, the J end by 0 bases, with 9 bases between. The CDR3 contains 14 residues. Germline CDR1 SGHDT, CDR2 YYEEEE. This CDR3 is CASSFGRASYEQYF. Written as DNA, the CDR3 is TGTGCCAGCAGCTTCGGCCGCGCCTCCTACGAGCAGTACTTC.

This clonotype was recorded at least ten times. The chain recombines TRBV5-4 with TRBJ2-6; TRBD1 is a possible D gene (5 bases). Germline V gene data show CDR1 as SGHNT and CDR2 as YYREEE (reference sequence). The length of the CDR3 is 17 residues. Trimming removed 1 base at V and 0 bases at J, with 11 bases between. This CDR3 reads CASSLTGSSSGANVLTF. DNA for the CDR3: TGTGCCAGCAGCTTGACAGGATCAAGCTCTGGGGCCAACGTCCTGACTTTC.